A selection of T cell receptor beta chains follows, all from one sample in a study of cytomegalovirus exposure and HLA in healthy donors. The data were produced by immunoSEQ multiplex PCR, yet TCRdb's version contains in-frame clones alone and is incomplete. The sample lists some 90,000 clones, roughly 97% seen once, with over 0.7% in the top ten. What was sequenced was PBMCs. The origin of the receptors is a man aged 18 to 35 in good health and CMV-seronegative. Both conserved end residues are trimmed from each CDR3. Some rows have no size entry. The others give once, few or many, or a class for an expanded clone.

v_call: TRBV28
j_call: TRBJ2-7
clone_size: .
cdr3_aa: ASNQGQGYTYEQY

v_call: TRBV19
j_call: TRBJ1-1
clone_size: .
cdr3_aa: ASSKRQGTPEAF

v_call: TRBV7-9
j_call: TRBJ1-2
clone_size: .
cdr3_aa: ASSPNQDNYGYT

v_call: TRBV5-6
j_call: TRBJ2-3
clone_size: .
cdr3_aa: ASSGGATRLATQY

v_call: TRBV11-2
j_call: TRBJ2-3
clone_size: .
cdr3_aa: ASSLDLGLAGGTDTQY

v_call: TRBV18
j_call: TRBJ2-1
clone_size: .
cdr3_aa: ASSPTSGLLPSSYNEQF

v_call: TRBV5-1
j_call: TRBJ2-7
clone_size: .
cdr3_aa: ASSFQGDRYEQY

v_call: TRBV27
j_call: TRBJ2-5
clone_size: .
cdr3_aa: ASGRGQETQY

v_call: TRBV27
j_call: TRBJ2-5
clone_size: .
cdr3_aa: ASSEGGRGVGTQY

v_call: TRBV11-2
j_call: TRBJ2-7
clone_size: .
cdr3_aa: ASSLGGRGFGYEQY

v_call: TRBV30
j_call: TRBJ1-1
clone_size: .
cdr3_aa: AWSILGGATEAF

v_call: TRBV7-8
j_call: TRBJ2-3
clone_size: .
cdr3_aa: ASSLQNPLWGEIDTQY

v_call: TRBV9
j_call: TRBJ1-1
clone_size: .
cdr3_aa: ASSEGDRYTEAF

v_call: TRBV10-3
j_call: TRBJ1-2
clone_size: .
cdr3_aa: AISESEPYGYT

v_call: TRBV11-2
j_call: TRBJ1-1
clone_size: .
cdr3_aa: ASSLGGQLNTEAF

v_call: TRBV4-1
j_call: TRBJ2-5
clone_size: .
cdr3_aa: ASSQAGLAGGGKETQY

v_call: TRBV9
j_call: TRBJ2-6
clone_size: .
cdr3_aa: ASSEAGQGTSGANVLT

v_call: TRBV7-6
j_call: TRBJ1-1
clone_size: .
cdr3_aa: ASSRGGHDTEAF

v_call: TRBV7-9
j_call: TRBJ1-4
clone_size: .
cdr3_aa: ASGTTNEKLF

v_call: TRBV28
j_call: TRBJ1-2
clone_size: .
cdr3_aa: ASSSSTGSYT

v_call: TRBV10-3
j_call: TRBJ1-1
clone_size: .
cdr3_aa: ATKTGDTEAF

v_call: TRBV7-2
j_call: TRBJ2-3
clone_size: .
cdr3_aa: ASSLGLAGGTTDTQY

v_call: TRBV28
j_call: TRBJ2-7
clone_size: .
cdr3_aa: ASSSIDSRQY

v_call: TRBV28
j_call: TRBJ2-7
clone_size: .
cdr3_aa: ASSSGLAGAFYEQY

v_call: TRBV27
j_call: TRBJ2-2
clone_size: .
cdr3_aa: ASRAYTGELF

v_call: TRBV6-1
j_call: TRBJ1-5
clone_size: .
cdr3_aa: ASSRDRGGNQPQH

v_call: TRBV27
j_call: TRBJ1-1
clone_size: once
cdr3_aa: ASSPISLGANTEAF

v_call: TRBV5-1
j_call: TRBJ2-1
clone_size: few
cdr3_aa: ASSLVASANNEQF

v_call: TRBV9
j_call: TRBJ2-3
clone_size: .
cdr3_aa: ASSFRQGSTDTQY

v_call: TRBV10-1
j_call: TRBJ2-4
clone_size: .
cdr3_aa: ASSESSTKNIQY

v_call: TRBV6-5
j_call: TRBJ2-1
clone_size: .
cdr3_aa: ASSVGGQGSNEQF

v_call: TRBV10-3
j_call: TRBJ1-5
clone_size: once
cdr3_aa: AISESPRGLAQPQH

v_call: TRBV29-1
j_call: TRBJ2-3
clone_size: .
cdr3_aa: SVLSLSGDTQY

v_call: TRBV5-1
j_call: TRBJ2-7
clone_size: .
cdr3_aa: ASSYGLDLSDEQY

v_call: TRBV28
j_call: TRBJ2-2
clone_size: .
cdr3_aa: ATAGTGLWNTGELF

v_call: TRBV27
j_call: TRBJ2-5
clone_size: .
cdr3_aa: ASSRPGQGGKAQETQY

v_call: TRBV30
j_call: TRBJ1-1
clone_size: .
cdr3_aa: AWTGTAYTEAF

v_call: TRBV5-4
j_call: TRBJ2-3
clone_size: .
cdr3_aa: ASSLTSATDTQY

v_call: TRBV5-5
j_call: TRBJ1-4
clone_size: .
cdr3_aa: ASSLNAETNEKLF

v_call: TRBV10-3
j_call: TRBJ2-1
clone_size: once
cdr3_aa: AISSGSRAKNIGRNNEQF

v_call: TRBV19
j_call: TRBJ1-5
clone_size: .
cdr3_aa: ASSVPGGASNQPQH